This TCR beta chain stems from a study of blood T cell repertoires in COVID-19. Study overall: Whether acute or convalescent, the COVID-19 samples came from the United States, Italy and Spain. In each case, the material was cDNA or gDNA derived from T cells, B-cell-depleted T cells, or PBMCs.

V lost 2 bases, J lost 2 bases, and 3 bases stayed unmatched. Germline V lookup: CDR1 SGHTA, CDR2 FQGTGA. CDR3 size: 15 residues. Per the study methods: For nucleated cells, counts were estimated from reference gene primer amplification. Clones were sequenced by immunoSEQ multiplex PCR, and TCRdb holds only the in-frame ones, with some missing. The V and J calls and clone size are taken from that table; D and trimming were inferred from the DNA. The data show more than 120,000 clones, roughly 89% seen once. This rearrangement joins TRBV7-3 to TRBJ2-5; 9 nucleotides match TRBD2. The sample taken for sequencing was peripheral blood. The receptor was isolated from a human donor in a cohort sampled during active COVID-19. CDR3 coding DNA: TGTGCCAGCAGCTTAGGGCTAGCGGGGCAAGAGACCCAGTACTTC. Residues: CASSLGLAGQETQYF. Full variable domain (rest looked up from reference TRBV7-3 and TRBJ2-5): GAGVSQTPSNKVTEKGKYVELRCDPISGHTALYWYRQSLGQGPEFLIYFQGTGAADDSGLPNDRFFAVRPEGSVSTLKIQRTERGDSAVYLCASSLGLAGQETQYFGPGTRLLVL.